The 27 T cell receptor beta chains reported below all come from one sample, sequenced in a study of blood T cells in healthy people across ages. A J-beta primer mix and a sample-barcoded 5' primer were used in a second PCR of roughly 7 to 12 cycles. TCRdb reprocessed the 5' RACE reads via MiXCR and lists one record per CDR3 protein. The sample carries about 1.8 million distinct CDR3 sequences, roughly 52% recorded once. Sequencing input: blood. The origin of the receptors is a woman in her thirties or forties in good health.

The chain uses TRBV20-1 and TRBJ2-5, with D perhaps matching TRBD2 (6 bases). Germline V lookup: CDR1 DFQATT, CDR2 SNEGSKA (reference sequence). Trimming removed 0 bases at V and 1 base at J, with 12 bases between. The CDR3 extends over 15 amino acids. Here the CDR3 reads CSARDGRSSQETQYF. In DNA, the CDR3 is TGCAGTGCTAGAGATGGGAGGTCATCCCAAGAGACCCAGTACTTC.

About this clonotype: The junction differs from germline at one of its ends, possibly a read error. V gene TRBV7-2 combines with J gene TRBJ2-5; TRBD1 matches at 7 bases. The CDR3 is made up of 14 amino acids. Germline V gene data show CDR1 as SGHTA and CDR2 as FQGNSA. CDR3 protein: CAGSMRQGKETQYF. CDR3 sequence (DNA): TGTGCCGGCAGCATGAGACAGGGCAAAGAGACCCAGTACTTC.

The chain employs TRBV24-1 and TRBJ2-1; TRBD1 agrees at 8 bases. Unmatched junction bases numbered 18, after V lost 5 bases and J lost 7 bases. This CDR3 is 18 amino acids long. Germline V gives CDR1 KGHDR, CDR2 SFDVKD. The CDR3 nucleotides are TGTGCCACCAGTGTCTTGGGGGCGGAAGACAGGGGTCTAAATGAGCAGTTCTTC. Translating it yields CATSVLGAEDRGLNEQFF.

This clonotype has only a few counts. J is TRBJ2-5 and V is TRBV6-5; no reliable D call. V gave up 6 bases and J gave up 2 bases, with 13 bases separating them. The CDR3 is 14 amino acids. The germline V gene encodes CDR1 MNHEY and CDR2 SVGAGI. In nucleotides, the CDR3 is TGTGCCAGCAGGCCTTGGACGGCACAAGAGACCCAGTACTTC. This codes for CASRPWTAQETQYF.

This clonotype was counted a few times. The genes are TRBV12-3 or TRBV12-4 and TRBJ2-3; D perhaps matches TRBD1 (6 bases). The germline V and J ends were trimmed by 0 bases and 0 bases, with 13 bases remaining between them. CDR3 length equals 17 residues. The chain's CDR3 is CASSLALGQGSTDTQYF. Written as DNA, the CDR3 is TGTGCCAGCAGTTTAGCCTTGGGTCAGGGGAGCACAGATACGCAGTATTTT.

The chain recombines TRBV7-9 with TRBJ1-2, with 7 bases fitting TRBD1. With 8 bases clipped from V and 7 bases from J, the junction kept 22 bases outside the gene matches. Germline-derived CDR1 and CDR2 are SEHNR and FQNEAQ (reference sequence). This CDR3 is 17 amino acids long. The CDR3 spells CASGYKGQITGLGGYTF. CDR3 coding DNA: TGTGCCAGCGGGTATAAGGGACAGATTACAGGACTCGGTGGCTACACCTTC.

The J gene is TRBJ1-4, the V gene TRBV7-8; no firm D call. This CDR3 is built from 15 residues. The V end lost 3 bases, the J end lost 5 bases, and 13 bases lay between the germline ends. Germline CDR1 is SGHVS and CDR2 is FQNEAQ. CDR3 coding DNA: TGTGCCAGCAGCTTCACCCCGGGCCCCAATGAAAAACTGTTTTTT. Translating it yields CASSFTPGPNEKLFF.

This chain connects TRBV29-1 to TRBJ1-1; D gene unclear. The CDR3 runs to 13 residues. Trimming removed 6 bases from V and 1 base from J, with 12 bases in between. Looked up from germline, CDR1 is SQVTM and CDR2 is ANQGSEA. The CDR3 DNA follows: TGCAGCGTCCCCGCACAGTCGAACACTGAAGCTTTCTTT. Its protein is CSVPAQSNTEAFF.

This clonotype appeared a few times. The rearrangement links TRBV7-2 to TRBJ2-7; D may be TRBD1 or TRBD2 (6 bases each). The CDR3 consists of 14 residues. Trimming pared 3 bases from V and 6 bases from J, leaving 15 bases between. Germline V lookup: CDR1 SGHTA, CDR2 FQGNSA. As DNA, the CDR3 is TGTGCCAGCAGCTTTGGAGGGGGGAAACTCGAGCAGTACTTC. Translating gives CASSFGGGKLEQYF.

The J gene is TRBJ2-4, the V gene TRBV2; no definite D call. The DNA matches TRBJ2-5 better at its end, which makes the J call doubtful. CDR1 and CDR2 from the germline V gene are SNHLY and FYNNEI. The CDR3 sequence is 17 residues long. CDR3 protein: CASSGPITLRLQETQYF. CDR3 DNA sequence: TGTGCCAGCAGTGGCCCCATTACGCTACGGCTCCAAGAGACCCAGTACTTC.

This clonotype was detected a few times. CDR3 sequence reads: CSAPIDRAYGYTF. DNA for the CDR3: TGCAGTGCCCCTATAGACAGGGCCTATGGCTACACCTTC. The chain uses TRBV20-1 and TRBJ1-2; TRBD1 matches 7 bases. Unmatched junction bases numbered 8, after V lost 6 bases and J lost 4 bases. CDR3 length: 13 residues. Germline V CDR1 and CDR2: DFQATT, SNEGSKA (reference sequence).

The chain is built from TRBV7-2 and TRBJ2-5, with 9 positions matching TRBD2. The V segment lost 6 bases and the J segment 2 bases; nucleotides outside the gene matches: 13. Germline loops: CDR1 SGHTA, CDR2 FQGNSA. This CDR3 has 17 amino acids. CDR3 amino acids: CASSRMGAGGPQETQYF. CDR3 bases: TGTGCCAGCAGTCGCATGGGAGCGGGGGGCCCACAAGAGACCCAGTACTTC.

This clonotype appeared a few times. The chain joins TRBV20-1 to TRBJ1-5; no definite D call. The length of the CDR3 is 15 residues. Germline V gives CDR1 DFQATT, CDR2 SNEGSKA (reference sequence). Deletions cut 4 bases from V and 0 bases from J, with 13 bases between. The CDR3 loop reads CSANPTGSSNQPQHF. CDR3 nucleotides: TGCAGTGCTAACCCCACGGGGAGTAGCAATCAGCCCCAGCATTTT.

This clonotype was detected a few times. The chain links TRBV7-2 to TRBJ1-4; possible D gene TRBD1, 6 bases. The CDR3 extends over 14 amino acids. Trimming removed 5 bases at V and 8 bases at J, with 15 bases between. Germline V lookup: CDR1 SGHTA, CDR2 FQGNSA. CDR3 DNA: TGTGCCAGCAGCGCACAGGGTTCGGGGGAAAAACTGTTTTTT. Its protein product is CASSAQGSGEKLFF.

The chain couples TRBV20-1 to TRBJ2-1; 9 nucleotides align to TRBD1. The CDR3 consists of 16 residues. Germline loops: CDR1 DFQATT, CDR2 SNEGSKA (reference sequence). V dropped 6 bases and J dropped 4; count of bases not matched to a gene: 13. The CDR3 sequence is CSARTAGTGFYNEQFF. The CDR3, as DNA: TGCAGTGCGAGAACGGCCGGGACAGGGTTTTACAATGAGCAGTTCTTC.

This clonotype was recorded at least ten times. The chain employs TRBV7-2 and TRBJ2-5; D is possibly TRBD2 (5 bases). Looked up from germline, CDR1 is SGHTA and CDR2 is FQGNSA. V dropped 1 base and J dropped 3 bases, with 9 bases sitting between them. The CDR3 is made up of 14 amino acids. Here the CDR3 DNA reads TGTGCCAGCAGCTTAGGTCGGGGAAAAGAGACCCAGTACTTC. Translation gives CASSLGRGKETQYF. Supplemented by reference TRBV7-2 and TRBJ2-5, the full variable domain reads GAGVSQSPSNKVTEKGKDVELRCDPISGHTALYWYRQSLGQGLEFLIYFQGNSAPDKSGLPSDRFSAERTGGSVSTLTIQRTQQEDSAVYLCASSLGRGKETQYFGPGTRLLVL.

J is TRBJ2-4 and V is TRBV24-1, with TRBD1 as a possible D gene (6 bases). The J call is uncertain, as TRBJ2-7 better fits the DNA end. Germline V lookup: CDR1 KGHDR, CDR2 SFDVKD. The CDR3 totals 14 residues. CDR3 protein: CATSDPRDTYEQYF. The CDR3, as DNA: TGTGCCACCAGTGACCCCCGGGACACCTACGAGCAGTACTTC.

J is TRBJ2-3 and V is TRBV24-1; 8 bases map to TRBD1. The CDR3 is made up of 16 amino acids. J gave up 5 bases and V 7 bases, and 13 bases lay outside the gene matches. CDR1 KGHDR and CDR2 SFDVKD come from the germline V gene. In DNA, the CDR3 is TGTGCCACCAGCGATCCGGGGGCAGGGGGCAGAGATACGCAGTATTTT. Translating it yields CATSDPGAGGRDTQYF.

This clonotype was recorded a few times. The rearrangement links TRBV6-5 to TRBJ2-7; TRBD1 might be the D (6 bases). V lost 6 bases and J 5 bases, leaving 14 bases between the germline ends. This CDR3 region has 13 residues. Germline V CDR1 and CDR2: MNHEY, SVGAGI. CDR3 in amino acids: CASRTNTGHEQYF. In DNA, the CDR3 is TGTGCCAGCAGAACAAACACAGGGCACGAGCAGTACTTC.

The chain uses TRBV2 and TRBJ2-3; D unresolved. The CDR3 extends over 16 amino acids. The V end was cut by 4 bases, the J end by 2 bases, with 16 bases between. Germline-derived CDR1 and CDR2 are SNHLY and FYNNEI. Here the CDR3 DNA reads TGTGCCAGCAGTGCGGCTAATGACGACGCCACAGATACGCAGTATTTT. This translates into CASSAANDDATDTQYF.

The CDR3 DNA follows: TGTGCCAGCAGTTCGACAGGGGGCCGGGCGGCGACCCAGTACTTC. It yields the protein CASSSTGGRAATQYF. The chain has TRBV6-2 or TRBV6-3 and TRBJ2-5, with 10 positions matching TRBD1. CDR1 is MNHEY, CDR2 SVGEGT, per germline. The CDR3 covers 15 residues. J was trimmed by 7 bases and V by 4 bases; bases with no gene match: 9.

This clonotype was observed a handful of times. The chain is built from TRBV11-2 and TRBJ2-3; the D gene is possibly TRBD2 (6 bases). The CDR3 is made up of 13 amino acids. The V and J ends lost 9 bases and 0 bases respectively, with 10 bases between them. The germline CDR1 and CDR2 sequences are SGHAT and FQNNGV. The CDR3 DNA reads as TGTGCCAGTGAAGGACTAAGCACAGATACGCAGTATTTT. It is translated as CASEGLSTDTQYF. Complete variable domain (other parts from reference TRBV11-2 and TRBJ2-3): EAGVAQSPRYKIIEKRQSVAFWCNPISGHATLYWYQQILGQGPKLLIQFQNNGVVDDSQLPKDRFSAERLKGVDSTLKIQPAKLEDSAVYLCASEGLSTDTQYFGPGTRLTVL.

V and J are TRBV4-1 and TRBJ2-7; no clear D gene. From germline, CDR1 is MGHRA and CDR2 YSYEKL. This CDR3 is 15 amino acids long. V was pared by 0 bases and J by 6 bases, with 15 bases between. The CDR3 DNA is TGCGCCAGCAGCCAAGATCTCAGACTTCCCCTCGAGCAGTACTTC. Translating gives CASSQDLRLPLEQYF.

V and J are TRBV7-2 and TRBJ2-3, with 16 bases lining up with TRBD2. Germline V gene lookup returns CDR1 SGHTA and CDR2 FQGNSA. Trimming cost V 3 bases and J 10 bases; bases outside gene matches: 1. This CDR3 region has 14 residues. The chain's CDR3 is CASSLGLAGGAQYF. The CDR3 region has the DNA TGTGCCAGCAGCTTGGGACTAGCGGGGGGGGCGCAGTATTTT.

J is TRBJ1-2 and V is TRBV4-3, with 11 nucleotides matching TRBD1. Germline V gives CDR1 LGHNA, CDR2 YSLEER. V dropped 1 base and J dropped 4; count of bases not matched to a gene: 14. The CDR3 consists of 19 residues. The CDR3 sequence: CASSQGRAGQGAVPYGYTF. CDR3 nucleotide sequence: TGCGCCAGCAGCCAAGGTCGGGCTGGACAGGGGGCGGTCCCCTATGGCTACACCTTC.

This clonotype occurred a few times. The chain carries TRBV20-1 and TRBJ2-3; D might be TRBD2 (6 bases). The ends were cut back, 6 bases at V and 3 bases at J, with 19 bases in the middle. The CDR3 has 15 residues. The germline CDR1 and CDR2 sequences are DFQATT and SNEGSKA (reference sequence). CDR3 region: CSANREPGTTDTQYF. CDR3 coding DNA: TGCAGTGCGAACCGGGAGCCGGGGACTACAGATACGCAGTATTTT.

The chain recombines TRBV14 with TRBJ2-7; TRBD1 might be the D (6 bases). The CDR3 is 14 amino acids. The V end lost 4 bases, the J end lost 3 bases, and 13 bases lay between the germline ends. Germline lookup yields CDR1 SGHDN and CDR2 FVKESK. CDR3 residues: CASSPEDSYYEQYF. CDR3 coding DNA: TGTGCCAGCAGCCCAGAGGACAGTTACTACGAGCAGTACTTC. Supplemented by reference TRBV14 and TRBJ2-7, the full variable domain reads EAGVTQFPSHSVIEKGQTVTLRCDPISGHDNLYWYRRVMGKEIKFLLHFVKESKQDESGMPNNRFLAERTGGTYSTLKVQPAELEDSGVYFCASSPEDSYYEQYFGPGTRLTVT.